These T cell receptor beta chains were read from a single sample in a study of CD8 T cells in ankylosing spondylitis. TCRdb analysed the 5' RACE reads with MiXCR anew, one entry per CDR3 protein. The repertoire holds about 300,000 distinct CDR3 sequences, with about 9.9% as singletons. The sample consisted of blood, either unsorted or a sorted T cell fraction (not recorded which). The receptors derive from a female donor with ankylosing spondylitis or in good health (not recorded which). CDR3s include the opening cysteine and the closing phenylalanine or tryptophan. The D gene is left open where the match is weak. Clone size appears in some rows only: once, few, many, or a class for an expanded clone.

d_gene: .; v_gene: TRBV18; j_gene: TRBJ1-2; abundance: many; CDR3nt: TGTGCCAGCTCACCATCACAGGACTATGGCTACACCTTC; CDR3aa: CASSPSQDYGYTF
d_gene: .; v_gene: TRBV25-1; j_gene: TRBJ1-2; abundance: many; CDR3nt: TGTGCCAGCAAAGGGGGTCTCTATGGCTACACCTTC; CDR3aa: CASKGGLYGYTF
d_gene: .; v_gene: TRBV5-1; j_gene: TRBJ1-1; abundance: many; CDR3nt: TGCGCCAGCAGCTTGAGCGAAACTGAAGCTTTCTTT; CDR3aa: CASSLSETEAFF
d_gene: TRBD2; v_gene: TRBV20-1; j_gene: TRBJ2-1; abundance: many; CDR3nt: TGCAGTGCTGTCCCCCGGACTAGCGGGATTATCGAGCAGTTCTTC; CDR3aa: CSAVPRTSGIIEQFF
d_gene: .; v_gene: TRBV12-3/TRBV12-4; j_gene: TRBJ1-3; abundance: .; CDR3nt: TGTGCCAGCAGTTTAAGGGGACCTCAGACTGGAAACACCATATATTTT; CDR3aa: CASSLRGPQTGNTIYF
d_gene: .; v_gene: TRBV6-6; j_gene: TRBJ2-7; abundance: many; CDR3nt: TGTGCCAGCAGTCATAATCAGGGCTACGAGCAGTACTTC; CDR3aa: CASSHNQGYEQYF
d_gene: .; v_gene: TRBV7-9; j_gene: TRBJ2-3; abundance: many; CDR3nt: TGTGCCAGCAGCCCCCGGGAATACACAGATACGCAGTATTTT; CDR3aa: CASSPREYTDTQYF
d_gene: TRBD2; v_gene: TRBV29-1; j_gene: TRBJ2-5; abundance: few; CDR3nt: TGCAGCGTTGAAGCACTAGCGGGGCCGGGAGAGACCCAGTACTTC; CDR3aa: CSVEALAGPGETQYF
d_gene: .; v_gene: TRBV2; j_gene: TRBJ1-1; abundance: few; CDR3nt: TGTGCCAGCATGAAGGGGAACACTGAAGCTTTCTTT; CDR3aa: CASMKGNTEAFF
d_gene: .; v_gene: TRBV19; j_gene: TRBJ2-1; abundance: .; CDR3nt: TGTGCCAGTAGTATTTTTCTGCTGGATCTCAATGAGCAGTTCTTC; CDR3aa: CASSIFLLDLNEQFF
d_gene: .; v_gene: TRBV12-3/TRBV12-4; j_gene: TRBJ2-1; abundance: large; CDR3nt: TGTGCCATCCCTTGGGCCTACAATGAGCAGTTCTTC; CDR3aa: CAIPWAYNEQFF
d_gene: TRBD1; v_gene: TRBV29-1; j_gene: TRBJ1-3; abundance: many; CDR3nt: TGCAGCGTGACAGGGTCTGGAAACACCATATATTTT; CDR3aa: CSVTGSGNTIYF
d_gene: TRBD1; v_gene: TRBV20-1; j_gene: TRBJ1-5; abundance: few; CDR3nt: TGCAGTGCTAGTAACGGACAGGGCGTTCTTGGGCTCGGCAATCAGCCCCAGCATTTT; CDR3aa: CSASNGQGVLGLGNQPQHF
d_gene: TRBD1; v_gene: TRBV7-9; j_gene: TRBJ2-7; abundance: many; CDR3nt: TGTGCCAGCAGCCCATCGGTGGGGACAGGGACTTACGAGCAGTACTTC; CDR3aa: CASSPSVGTGTYEQYF
d_gene: TRBD1; v_gene: TRBV12-3/TRBV12-4; j_gene: TRBJ2-7; abundance: .; CDR3nt: TGTGCCAACTCCTTACAGGGGTCCTACGAGCAGTACTTC; CDR3aa: CANSLQGSYEQYF
d_gene: .; v_gene: TRBV7-6; j_gene: TRBJ1-1; abundance: few; CDR3nt: TGTGCCAGCACCATGAGGACAGACGACACTGAAGCTTTCTTT; CDR3aa: CASTMRTDDTEAFF
d_gene: .; v_gene: TRBV12-3/TRBV12-4; j_gene: TRBJ2-1; abundance: .; CDR3nt: TGTGCCAGCAGTTTGGGGCAGGGCCTCTACAATGAGCAGTTCTTC; CDR3aa: CASSLGQGLYNEQFF
d_gene: .; v_gene: TRBV5-1; j_gene: TRBJ1-1; abundance: .; CDR3nt: TGCGCCAGCAGCTCGAACGTGGGTTCCATGAACACTGAAGCTTTCTTT; CDR3aa: CASSSNVGSMNTEAFF
d_gene: .; v_gene: TRBV27; j_gene: TRBJ2-7; abundance: few; CDR3nt: TGTGCCAGCAGTCCGTGGGGGCAGGATGCATGGCGCGAGCAGTACTTC; CDR3aa: CASSPWGQDAWREQYF
d_gene: TRBD2; v_gene: TRBV20-1; j_gene: TRBJ2-1; abundance: .; CDR3nt: TGCAGTGCTATGGGACTAGCGCTCGAGCAGTTCTTC; CDR3aa: CSAMGLALEQFF
d_gene: TRBD1; v_gene: TRBV5-1; j_gene: TRBJ1-6; abundance: many; CDR3nt: TGCGCCAGCAGCCATCGGGGAGGGACAGTTAATTCACCCCTCCACTTT; CDR3aa: CASSHRGGTVNSPLHF
d_gene: .; v_gene: TRBV19; j_gene: TRBJ1-4; abundance: .; CDR3nt: TGTGCCAGTAGTCTACACACAACTTCTAATGAAAAACTGTTTTTT; CDR3aa: CASSLHTTSNEKLFF
d_gene: .; v_gene: TRBV28; j_gene: TRBJ2-6; abundance: many; CDR3nt: TGTGCCAGCAGTCCACAGGGATTTTGGGCCAACGTCCTGACTTTC; CDR3aa: CASSPQGFWANVLTF
d_gene: TRBD2; v_gene: TRBV20-1; j_gene: TRBJ2-3; abundance: .; CDR3nt: TGCAGTGCTGCCGGGACTAGTGGCTCCCACACAGATACGCAGTATTTT; CDR3aa: CSAAGTSGSHTDTQYF
d_gene: .; v_gene: TRBV7-2; j_gene: TRBJ2-5; abundance: many; CDR3nt: TGTGCCAGCAGCCCGTTAGCAAAGGAGACCCAGTACTTC; CDR3aa: CASSPLAKETQYF
d_gene: TRBD1; v_gene: TRBV7-2; j_gene: TRBJ2-1; abundance: many; CDR3nt: TGTGCCAGCAGACCTGGGACAGCATCCTACAATGAGCAGTTCTTC; CDR3aa: CASRPGTASYNEQFF
d_gene: TRBD1; v_gene: TRBV20-1; j_gene: TRBJ1-1; abundance: many; CDR3nt: TGCAGTGCTAAAGCGACAGGGGGCCGGACTGAAGCTTTCTTT; CDR3aa: CSAKATGGRTEAFF
d_gene: .; v_gene: TRBV7-6; j_gene: TRBJ1-6; abundance: .; CDR3nt: TGTGCCAGCAGCTCAGGGTCTCGGTCCTATAATTCACCCCTCCACTTT; CDR3aa: CASSSGSRSYNSPLHF
d_gene: TRBD2; v_gene: TRBV20-1; j_gene: TRBJ2-2; abundance: many; CDR3nt: TGCAGTGCTAGTCGCCTAGCGGGGGGGCCCGGGGAGCTGTTTTTT; CDR3aa: CSASRLAGGPGELFF
d_gene: .; v_gene: TRBV7-8; j_gene: TRBJ2-2; abundance: many; CDR3nt: TGTGCCAGCAGCTTACCCGGGGTGGCCGGGGAGCTGTTTTTT; CDR3aa: CASSLPGVAGELFF
d_gene: .; v_gene: TRBV20-1; j_gene: TRBJ2-3; abundance: .; CDR3nt: TGCAGTGCTAGGATTTCGGGGTCTACGGATACGCAGTATTTT; CDR3aa: CSARISGSTDTQYF
d_gene: .; v_gene: TRBV24-1; j_gene: TRBJ2-2; abundance: .; CDR3nt: TGTGCCACCAGTGGGACAGCCTTGAACACCGGGGAGCTGTTTTTT; CDR3aa: CATSGTALNTGELFF
d_gene: .; v_gene: TRBV5-4; j_gene: TRBJ2-1; abundance: .; CDR3nt: TGTGCCAGCAGCCCCGCAACTCTGAGGGCGTACAATGAGCAGTTCTTC; CDR3aa: CASSPATLRAYNEQFF
d_gene: .; v_gene: TRBV20-1; j_gene: TRBJ1-1; abundance: many; CDR3nt: TGCAGTGCTCCGAGCAGGGGTGACACTGAAGCTTTCTTT; CDR3aa: CSAPSRGDTEAFF
d_gene: TRBD2; v_gene: TRBV9; j_gene: TRBJ2-1; abundance: many; CDR3nt: TGTGCCAGCAGCGTGGTAGCGGGGTCCTCCTACAATGAGCAGTTCTTC; CDR3aa: CASSVVAGSSYNEQFF
d_gene: .; v_gene: TRBV20-1; j_gene: TRBJ1-4; abundance: many; CDR3nt: TGCAGTGCTATCAGCGCACAGTTCCCTAATGAAAAACTGTTTTTT; CDR3aa: CSAISAQFPNEKLFF
d_gene: TRBD1; v_gene: TRBV20-1; j_gene: TRBJ1-3; abundance: few; CDR3nt: TGCAGTGCTAGAGCCGGGACAGGGGTAAACACCATATATTTT; CDR3aa: CSARAGTGVNTIYF
d_gene: .; v_gene: TRBV27; j_gene: TRBJ2-3; abundance: many; CDR3nt: TGTGCCAGCAGTTTGCGGATGACTAGCACAGATACGCAGTATTTT; CDR3aa: CASSLRMTSTDTQYF
d_gene: TRBD1; v_gene: TRBV7-9; j_gene: TRBJ2-1; abundance: .; CDR3nt: TGTGCCACCCGAGGACAGGGGGCAAGTAATGAGCAGTTCTTC; CDR3aa: CATRGQGASNEQFF
d_gene: TRBD2; v_gene: TRBV7-7; j_gene: TRBJ2-1; abundance: .; CDR3nt: TGTGCCAGCAGCTTAGGGGCTAGCGGGAGGATGGATGAGCAGTTCTTC; CDR3aa: CASSLGASGRMDEQFF
d_gene: TRBD1; v_gene: TRBV5-1; j_gene: TRBJ2-7; abundance: many; CDR3nt: TGCGCCAGCAGCTTGGAGGGACAGTACGAGCAGTACTTC; CDR3aa: CASSLEGQYEQYF
d_gene: .; v_gene: TRBV7-9; j_gene: TRBJ1-1; abundance: .; CDR3nt: TGTGCCAGCAGCTTAGGCCGGGCACTCAACACTGAAGCTTTCTTT; CDR3aa: CASSLGRALNTEAFF
d_gene: .; v_gene: TRBV20-1; j_gene: TRBJ2-7; abundance: many; CDR3nt: TGCAGTGCGCCGACTGGGAGCGAGCAGTACTTC; CDR3aa: CSAPTGSEQYF
d_gene: TRBD1; v_gene: TRBV5-1; j_gene: TRBJ1-4; abundance: many; CDR3nt: TGCGCCAGCAGTCGGAGGGGGCCAACTAATGAAAAACTGTTTTTT; CDR3aa: CASSRRGPTNEKLFF
d_gene: .; v_gene: TRBV7-6; j_gene: TRBJ1-5; abundance: many; CDR3nt: TGTGCCAGCAGCTTGGGGGTGGGGAGTTCTCAGCCCCAGCATTTT; CDR3aa: CASSLGVGSSQPQHF
d_gene: .; v_gene: TRBV6-2/TRBV6-3; j_gene: TRBJ1-2; abundance: many; CDR3nt: TGTGCCAGCAGTTACCCCGAAGGCGGACGCTATGGCTACACCTTC; CDR3aa: CASSYPEGGRYGYTF
d_gene: .; v_gene: TRBV12-3/TRBV12-4; j_gene: TRBJ2-5; abundance: .; CDR3nt: TGTGCCAGCAGTTACGGGGTGAAAGAGACCCAGTACTTC; CDR3aa: CASSYGVKETQYF
d_gene: .; v_gene: TRBV20-1; j_gene: TRBJ2-3; abundance: many; CDR3nt: TGCAGTGCTAGTTTGAGCGGGTATAGCACAGATACGCAGTATTTT; CDR3aa: CSASLSGYSTDTQYF